This TCR beta chain was profiled in a study of identical twins. Study findings and constraints: Conclusions came from cross-sectional statistical analysis, not from following the same donors. Sequences that were out-of-frame, alpha and twin-shared displayed an excess of low generation probability.

The germline CDR1 and CDR2 sequences are DFQATT and SNEGSKA (reference sequence). The CDR3 runs 14 residues. Deletions cut 0 bases from V and 10 bases from J, with 16 bases between. MiXCR, run by TCRdb on the 5' RACE reads, gives a single entry per CDR3 protein. The table has 700,000 or so distinct CDR3 sequences, about 20% seen once. This clonotype was detected once. The antigen remains undetermined. This sample also belongs to another study, concerning T cells expressing NK-cell markers. From that second work: The sequencing cohort of eight donors included seven HCMV-seropositive individuals and one seronegative individual. The same clonotypes also predominated in the CD3+CD56-NKG2C+ fraction of several donors.

The sample was PBMCs. The sequence was collected from a woman aged 18-35 years in good health. The chain uses TRBV20-1 and TRBJ2-4, with D possibly matching TRBD1 (5 bases). The CDR3 bases are TGCAGTGCTAGAGATCCCGGTAAAGGGGCTATTCAGTACTTC. Encoded protein: CSARDPGKGAIQYF.